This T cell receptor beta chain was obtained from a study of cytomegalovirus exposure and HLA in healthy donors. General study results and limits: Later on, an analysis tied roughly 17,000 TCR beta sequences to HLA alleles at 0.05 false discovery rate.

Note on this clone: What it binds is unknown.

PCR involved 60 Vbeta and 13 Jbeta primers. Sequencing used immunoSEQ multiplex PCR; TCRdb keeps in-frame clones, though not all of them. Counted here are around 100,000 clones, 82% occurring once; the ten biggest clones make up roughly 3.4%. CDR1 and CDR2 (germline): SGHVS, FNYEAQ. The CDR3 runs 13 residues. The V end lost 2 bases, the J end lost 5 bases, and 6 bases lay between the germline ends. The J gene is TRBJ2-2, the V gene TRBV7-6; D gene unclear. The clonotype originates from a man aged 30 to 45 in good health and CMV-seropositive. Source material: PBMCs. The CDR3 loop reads CASSLRGTGELFF. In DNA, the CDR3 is TGTGCCAGCAGCTTAAGAGGTACCGGGGAGCTGTTTTTT.